These 20 T cell receptor beta chains were sequenced from one sample in a study of blood T cell repertoires in COVID-19. The table came from immunoSEQ multiplex PCR; TCRdb's copy has only in-frame clones and leaves some out. The top ten hold under 15% of the sample, which has 100,000 to 150,000 clones, almost 85% seen once. Sequencing input: peripheral blood. The origin of the receptors is a woman aged 25 to 45 who had recovered from COVID-19.

The chain carries TRBV4-1 and TRBJ2-1; tentative D call: TRBD1 (6 bases). In germline, CDR1 is MGHRA, CDR2 YSYEKL. Trimming shortened V by 4 bases and J by 0 bases, and 13 bases separated the two germline ends. The length of the CDR3 is 16 residues. This CDR3 reads CASSPLETGSYNEQFF. The CDR3 nucleotides read TGCGCCAGCAGCCCCCTGGAGACAGGCTCCTACAATGAGCAGTTCTTC.

The rearrangement links TRBV19 to TRBJ2-7; tentatively, D is TRBD2 (5 bases). The CDR3 sequence is 13 residues long. CDR1 and CDR2 (germline): LNHDA, SQIVND (reference sequence). V lost 1 base and J 7 bases, leaving 11 bases between the germline ends. In nucleotides, the CDR3 is TGTGCCAGTAGTATAGTAACGGGGAATGAGCAGTACTTC. Its translation: CASSIVTGNEQYF.

The CDR3: CASSLTTSGPDTQYF. The CDR3 bases are TGTGCCAGCAGCTTAACAACTAGCGGTCCAGATACGCAGTATTTT. The J gene is TRBJ2-3, the V gene TRBV7-2, with 8 bases that match TRBD2. The junction had 5 bases not matched to a gene; V was cut back by 2 bases and J by 4 bases. CDR3 size: 15 residues. The V gene's germline CDR1 is SGHTA and CDR2 FQGNSA.

J is TRBJ1-2 and V is TRBV4-1; unclear D gene. V lost 2 bases and J lost 4, with 20 bases in between. The CDR3 totals 17 residues. The germline CDR1 and CDR2 sequences are MGHRA and YSYEKL. CDR3 region: CASSQYVGGGTTYGYTF. The CDR3 coding sequence is TGCGCCAGCAGCCAATATGTGGGAGGTGGCACCACCTATGGCTACACCTTC.

The chain links TRBV5-4 to TRBJ2-3; 8 nucleotides align to TRBD1. With V trimmed by 2 bases and J by 4 bases, 3 bases remained unmatched. From germline, CDR1 is SGHNT and CDR2 YYREEE (reference sequence). The CDR3 totals 14 residues. CDR3 nucleotides: TGTGCCAGCAGCTTACAGGGGGAGGCAGATACGCAGTATTTT. As protein: CASSLQGEADTQYF.

The V call is TRBV19, the J call TRBJ2-1; 8 nucleotides line up with TRBD2. Germline trimming cut 5 bases from V and 0 bases from J; bases unmatched to any gene: 18. CDR3 length: 20 amino acids. Per the germline V gene, CDR1 is LNHDA and CDR2 is SQIVND (reference sequence). CDR3 loop: CASSCEGRLAPCSSYNEQFF. DNA of the CDR3: TGTGCCAGTAGTTGTGAGGGGCGACTAGCGCCCTGCAGCTCCTACAATGAGCAGTTCTTC.

The rearrangement uses TRBV19 and TRBJ2-5; 11 positions agree with TRBD2. The V and J ends lost 8 bases and 4 bases, in that order; junction bases with no gene match: 9. CDR3 length: 15 amino acids. CDR1 is LNHDA and CDR2 is SQIVND in the germline V gene (reference sequence). Written as DNA, the CDR3 is TGTGCCAGTTCACGACTAGCGGGGACAGGAGAGACCCAGTACTTC. This codes for CASSRLAGTGETQYF.

A single count supports this clone. For the CDR3, the DNA is TGTGCCAGCAGTCTCGCAGGGAATTACAGGGGTGAGCAGTTCTTC. The encoded protein is CASSLAGNYRGEQFF. The genes are TRBV3-1 (or the pseudogene TRBV3-2) and TRBJ2-1; 7 bases agree with TRBD1. J gave up 9 bases and V 6 bases, and 14 bases lay outside the gene matches. Germline CDR1 LGHDT, CDR2 YNNKEL (reference sequence). This CDR3 spans 15 amino acids.

The chain joins TRBV5-1 to TRBJ1-3; D remains ambiguous. CDR1 and CDR2 (germline): SGHRS, YFSETQ. Trimming pared 4 bases from V and 7 bases from J, leaving 12 bases between. The CDR3 has 13 residues. The CDR3 spells CASSPGSVNTIYF. CDR3 coding DNA: TGCGCCAGCAGCCCGGGGTCGGTTAACACCATATATTTT.

The CDR3 region has the DNA TGTGCCAGCGGTTCGTATCCCGGGGAGCTGTTTTTT. This codes for CASGSYPGELFF. J is TRBJ2-2 and V is TRBV6-5; D is unclear. V dropped 8 bases and J dropped 6 bases, with 10 bases sitting between them. Germline V gene sequence: CDR1 MNHEY, CDR2 SVGAGI. CDR3 size: 12 residues.

J is TRBJ2-3 and V is TRBV19; 11 bases align to TRBD2. Trimming took 2 bases from V and 1 from J; bases not matched to a gene: 8. The CDR3 is made up of 18 amino acids. The germline gives CDR1 LNHDA, CDR2 SQIVND (reference sequence). CDR3 amino acids: CASSITSGRGFRTDTQYF. As DNA, the CDR3 is TGTGCCAGTAGTATAACTAGCGGGAGAGGCTTCCGCACAGATACGCAGTATTTT.

This clone was counted only a few times. The chain employs TRBV7-9 and TRBJ2-5; D gene uncertain. The V end was cut by 4 bases, the J end by 1 base, with 10 bases between. Germline V gene data show CDR1 as SEHNR and CDR2 as FQNEAQ (reference sequence). The CDR3 sequence is 14 residues long. This CDR3 reads CASSSLRSQETQYF. The CDR3 DNA sequence: TGTGCCAGCAGCTCCTTGAGGTCCCAAGAGACCCAGTACTTC.

This clone appeared a single time. The V call is TRBV5-1, the J call TRBJ2-7; 9 nucleotides line up with TRBD2. This CDR3 has 13 amino acids. Looked up from germline, CDR1 is SGHRS and CDR2 is YFSETQ. V was pared by 2 bases and J by 6 bases, with 3 bases of the junction left unmatched. The CDR3 nucleotides read TGCGCCAGCAGCTTCCTAGCGGGACCCGAGCAGTACTTC. It specifies CASSFLAGPEQYF.

The gene calls are TRBV6-5 and TRBJ1-2; 10 bases fit TRBD1. The CDR3 consists of 14 residues. J gave up 7 bases and V 4 bases, and 6 bases lay outside the gene matches. The germline V gene encodes CDR1 MNHEY and CDR2 SVGAGI. DNA of the CDR3: TGTGCCAGCAGTTCCACGACAGGGGGCATTGGCTACACCTTC. It is translated as CASSSTTGGIGYTF.

The V gene is TRBV5-5, the J gene TRBJ2-5; 11 bases align to TRBD2. Germline V gene lookup returns CDR1 SGHKS and CDR2 YYEKEE (reference sequence). Trimming cost V 4 bases and J 2 bases; bases outside gene matches: 10. This CDR3 spans 17 amino acids. The CDR3 loop is CASSRTGTSGLQETQYF. The CDR3 nucleotides are TGTGCCAGCAGCCGCACCGGGACTAGCGGCTTACAAGAGACCCAGTACTTC.

The sample holds a few counts of this clone. This chain joins TRBV7-8 and TRBJ2-7, with 8 nucleotides matching TRBD1. The germline V gene has CDR1 SGHVS and CDR2 FQNEAQ. J was trimmed by 9 bases and V by 0 bases; bases with no gene match: 4. The CDR3 covers 13 residues. CDR3 in amino acids: CASSLAQGATQYF. Here the CDR3 DNA reads TGTGCCAGCAGCTTAGCCCAGGGGGCGACGCAGTACTTC. The full variable domain, its missing parts supplied by reference TRBV7-8 and TRBJ2-7, is GAGVSQSPRYKVAKRGQDVALRCDPISGHVSLFWYQQALGQGPEFLTYFQNEAQLDKSGLPSDRFFAERPEGSVSTLKIQRTQQEDSAVYLCASSLAQGATQYFGPGTRLTVT.

The chain joins TRBV7-2 to TRBJ2-1, with 8 positions matching TRBD1. The V and J ends lost 5 bases and 8 bases, in that order; junction bases with no gene match: 5. CDR3 length: 13 residues. CDR1 and CDR2 from the germline V gene are SGHTA and FQGNSA. In DNA, the CDR3 is TGTGCCAGCAGCCTAGGACAGGGTGATGAGCAGTTCTTC. The encoded protein is CASSLGQGDEQFF.

The genes are TRBV25-1 and TRBJ2-1; 7 positions agree with TRBD2. This CDR3 is 12 amino acids long. V lost 5 bases and J lost 6; bases outside the gene matches: 1. Germline assignment: CDR1 MGHDK and CDR2 SYGVNS. This CDR3 is CASSWGGNEQFF. As DNA, the CDR3 is TGTGCCAGCAGTTGGGGGGGCAATGAGCAGTTCTTC.

The chain recombines TRBV11-3 with TRBJ2-5; 8 bases line up with TRBD2. CDR1 is SGHNT and CDR2 is YENEEA in the germline V gene. The junction had 10 bases not matched to a gene; V was cut back by 5 bases and J by 5 bases. The CDR3 loop spans 15 amino acids. The chain's CDR3 is CASSPPRGGEETQYF. CDR3 DNA sequence: TGTGCCAGCAGCCCTCCCCGGGGGGGCGAGGAGACCCAGTACTTC.

The V call is TRBV11-2, the J call TRBJ2-1, with D possibly TRBD1 on 6 matching bases. V lost 4 bases, J lost 2 bases, and 24 bases lay in between. Germline V gives CDR1 SGHAT, CDR2 FQNNGV. The CDR3 is 19 amino acids. Here the CDR3 DNA reads TGTGCCAGCAGCTCTGGACTTCTTTCGACCGGGACAACCTACAATGAGCAGTTCTTC. Translated, it gives CASSSGLLSTGTTYNEQFF.